These T cell receptor beta chains were read from a single sample in a study of persistence of HIV-infected CD4 T cells. Clones were sequenced by immunoSEQ multiplex PCR, and TCRdb holds only the in-frame ones, with some missing. The table lists about 40,000 clones, about 84% of them singletons. Their antigens remain unidentified. Material: CD4+ T cells sorted from PBMCs after roughly 19-hour stimulation, obtained from a patient who received antiretroviral therapy. These receptors came from an adult man with HIV who was CMV-seropositive. The CDR3 runs from the conserved cysteine through the conserved F or W. The D gene is left open where the match is weak. The size entry is marked missing in some rows and otherwise reads once, few, many or a size class.

CASSSRQALVDEQYF	TGTGCCAGCAGCTCCAGACAGGCCCTTGTTGACGAGCAGTACTTC	TRBJ2-7	NA	NA	TRBV7-6
CASSIARGNTGELFF	TGTGCCAGTAGTATAGCCAGGGGAAACACCGGGGAGCTGTTTTTT	TRBJ2-2	NA	NA	TRBV19
CASSPTYTGTGFKKLFF	TGTGCCAGTAGTCCCACTTACACCGGGACAGGGTTTAAAAAACTGTTTTTT	TRBJ1-4	NA	TRBD1	TRBV19
CATSRGLAGTYEQYF	TGTGCCACCAGCAGAGGGCTAGCGGGCACCTACGAGCAGTACTTC	TRBJ2-7	once	TRBD2	TRBV15
CATSRDWGSVQPQHF	TGTGCCACCAGCAGAGATTGGGGGTCGGTTCAGCCCCAGCATTTT	TRBJ1-5	NA	NA	TRBV15
CASSLDRGLGNTIYF	TGCGCCAGCAGCTTGGACAGGGGGCTTGGAAACACCATATATTTT	TRBJ1-3	NA	TRBD1	TRBV5-1
CASSLESRGRKETQYF	TGCGCCAGCAGCTTGGAGAGCAGGGGGAGGAAAGAGACCCAGTACTTC	TRBJ2-5	NA	NA	TRBV5-1
CASSPRLAGAGDTQYF	TGTGCCAGTAGTCCCCGACTAGCGGGAGCGGGAGATACGCAGTATTTT	TRBJ2-3	NA	TRBD2	TRBV19
CASRVRWAAGNTIYF	TGTGCCAGCCGCGTGAGGTGGGCTGCGGGAAACACCATATATTTT	TRBJ1-3	NA	NA	TRBV27
CASSPQGAGPNTEAFF	TGTGCCAGCAGCCCCCAGGGAGCAGGACCGAACACTGAAGCTTTCTTT	TRBJ1-1	NA	NA	TRBV3-1/TRBV3-2
CAWSPGGVRTDTQYF	TGTGCCTGGAGCCCTGGGGGGGTACGTACAGATACGCAGTATTTT	TRBJ2-3	NA	TRBD2	TRBV30
CAIGDREGQPQHF	TGTGCCATCGGTGACAGGGAAGGTCAGCCCCAGCATTTT	TRBJ1-5	NA	TRBD1	TRBV10-3
CASSLGMETQYF	TGTGCCAGCAGCTTAGGAATGGAGACCCAGTACTTC	TRBJ2-5	NA	NA	TRBV13
CASSSVTGLNSPLHF	TGCGCCAGCAGCTCTGTGACAGGGTTGAATTCACCCCTCCACTTT	TRBJ1-6	NA	TRBD1	TRBV5-1
CASSPGRTSGANVLTF	TGTGCCAGCAGCCCCGGACGGACCTCTGGGGCCAACGTCCTGACTTTC	TRBJ2-6	NA	NA	TRBV11-3
CAGKQAPNTEAFF	TGTGCCGGGAAACAGGCGCCGAACACTGAAGCTTTCTTT	TRBJ1-1	NA	NA	TRBV21-1
CASSLGLAGSYEQYF	TGTGCCAGCAGCCTGGGACTAGCGGGGTCCTACGAGCAGTACTTC	TRBJ2-7	NA	TRBD2	TRBV14
CASSTEGGRQPQHF	TGTGCCAGTAGTACCGAGGGGGGCAGGCAGCCCCAGCATTTT	TRBJ1-5	once	NA	TRBV19
CASSPQGARTGELFF	TGTGCCAGCTCACCACAGGGGGCGCGCACCGGGGAGCTGTTTTTT	TRBJ2-2	few	TRBD1	TRBV18
CASSPTPDSLSYGYTF	TGTGCCAGCAGCCCCACCCCGGACAGCCTTAGCTATGGCTACACCTTC	TRBJ1-2	NA	NA	TRBV7-3
CASSDSIETQYF	TGTGCCAGCAGTGATTCGATAGAGACCCAGTACTTC	TRBJ2-5	NA	NA	TRBV6-1
CASSFDRGRDWPTEAFF	TGTGCCAGCAGCTTCGACCGGGGGCGCGATTGGCCCACTGAAGCTTTCTTT	TRBJ1-1	medium-sized	NA	TRBV7-8
CASSQSGTSLPNGYTF	TGTGCCAGCAGCCAATCGGGGACCTCTCTTCCTAATGGCTACACCTTC	TRBJ1-2	NA	NA	TRBV5-5
CASSVTGGYTEAFF	TGTGCCAGCAGTGTGACAGGGGGGTACACTGAAGCTTTCTTT	TRBJ1-1	NA	TRBD1	TRBV2
CASSQRTNTGELFF	TGCGCCAGCAGTCAAAGGACGAACACCGGGGAGCTGTTTTTT	TRBJ2-2	NA	NA	TRBV5-1
CASSFANTLAFF	TGTGCCAGTAGTTTCGCAAATACGTTGGCTTTCTTT	TRBJ1-1	NA	NA	TRBV19
CASGLQGSPTNEKLFF	TGCGCCAGCGGACTACAGGGGAGTCCAACTAATGAAAAACTGTTTTTT	TRBJ1-4	NA	TRBD1	TRBV5-1
CASSIVSGGNTGELFF	TGTGCCAGTAGTATAGTGTCCGGGGGGAACACCGGGGAGCTGTTTTTT	TRBJ2-2	NA	NA	TRBV19
CASSAAGSNQPQHF	TGTGCCAGCAGCGCCGCAGGGAGCAATCAGCCCCAGCATTTT	TRBJ1-5	NA	NA	TRBV7-8
CASSVTGSGQPQHF	TGCGCCAGCAGCGTTACAGGGTCGGGTCAGCCCCAGCATTTT	TRBJ1-5	NA	NA	TRBV10-2
CATRGGANTGELFF	TGTGCCACCCGCGGGGGGGCGAACACCGGGGAGCTGTTTTTT	TRBJ2-2	many	TRBD2	TRBV10-3
CASSPPEGGYGELFF	TGTGCCAGCAGTCCCCCCGAAGGGGGCTACGGGGAGCTGTTTTTT	TRBJ2-2	NA	TRBD1	TRBV28
CASSLGQLLPSSYNSPLHF	TGTGCCAGCAGCCTGGGACAGCTTCTTCCCAGCTCCTATAATTCACCCCTCCACTTT	TRBJ1-6	NA	TRBD1	TRBV9
CASSPPPGLDLFRTQYF	TGTGCCAGTAGTCCCCCTCCGGGACTAGACCTCTTCAGGACCCAGTACTTC	TRBJ2-5	NA	TRBD2	TRBV19
CASSLDQGWDTEAFF	TGCGCCAGCAGCTTGGATCAGGGTTGGGACACTGAAGCTTTCTTT	TRBJ1-1	NA	NA	TRBV5-1
CASSADRVTNSPLHF	TGTGCCAGCAGCGCAGACAGGGTGACTAATTCACCCCTCCACTTT	TRBJ1-6	NA	TRBD1	TRBV7-9
CSVEGGRGQFQETQYF	TGCAGCGTTGAAGGAGGCAGGGGACAGTTCCAAGAGACCCAGTACTTC	TRBJ2-5	NA	TRBD1	TRBV29-1
CASSQGLAGGYTDTQYF	TGTGCCAGCAGCCAAGGACTAGCGGGGGGGTACACAGATACGCAGTATTTT	TRBJ2-3	NA	TRBD2	TRBV3-1/TRBV3-2
CASSKTDYGYTF	TGTGCCAGCAGCAAGACAGACTATGGCTACACCTTC	TRBJ1-2	NA	NA	TRBV7-9
CASSRDVNYGYTF	TGTGCCAGCAGCCGGGACGTAAACTATGGCTACACCTTC	TRBJ1-2	NA	NA	TRBV14
CASTNMGGALSGNTIYF	TGTGCCAGTACGAACATGGGCGGAGCCCTCTCTGGAAACACCATATATTTT	TRBJ1-3	NA	NA	TRBV19
CASSQDRGYEQYF	TGTGCCAGCAGCCAAGATAGAGGCTACGAGCAGTACTTC	TRBJ2-7	NA	NA	TRBV3-1/TRBV3-2
CSVGRPTELYGYTF	TGCAGCGTTGGTCGCCCGACAGAACTTTATGGCTACACCTTC	TRBJ1-2	NA	NA	TRBV29-1
CASSIRQAGTETQYF	TGTGCCAGCAGCATCCGTCAGGCGGGGACAGAGACCCAGTACTTC	TRBJ2-5	NA	NA	TRBV7-9
CASSLEAGGGYEQYF	TGTGCCAGCAGCTTGGAGGCAGGGGGTGGGTACGAGCAGTACTTC	TRBJ2-7	NA	TRBD1	TRBV5-5
CASSQQLTGGHGYTF	TGTGCCAGCAGCCAACAGCTAACAGGGGGCCACGGCTACACCTTC	TRBJ1-2	NA	TRBD1	TRBV14
CASSISSGQTNEQFF	TGTGCCAGTAGTATTTCAAGCGGGCAGACCAATGAGCAGTTCTTC	TRBJ2-1	NA	NA	TRBV19
CASSSGFGQHYEQYF	TGTGCCAGCAGCTCAGGTTTTGGACAGCACTACGAGCAGTACTTC	TRBJ2-7	NA	NA	TRBV11-3
CASSQAANTEAFF	TGTGCCAGCAGCCAAGCGGCGAACACTGAAGCTTTCTTT	TRBJ1-1	NA	NA	TRBV3-1/TRBV3-2
CSASSGSGGPGELFF	TGCAGTGCTAGTTCCGGGAGTGGTGGGCCCGGGGAGCTGTTTTTT	TRBJ2-2	NA	NA	TRBV20-1
CAIKTREVDTQYF	TGTGCCATCAAAACCAGGGAGGTTGATACGCAGTATTTT	TRBJ2-3	once	NA	TRBV10-3
CSARGQGGAFF	TGCAGTGCTAGAGGACAGGGGGGAGCTTTCTTT	TRBJ1-1	once	TRBD1	TRBV20-1
CASSSRPVSSGANVLTF	TGTGCCAGCAGCTCCCGTCCTGTGAGCTCTGGGGCCAACGTCCTGACTTTC	TRBJ2-6	NA	NA	TRBV7-8